Reported below is one T cell receptor (beta chain). Its antigen is undetermined. This CDR3 region has 13 residues. No DNA has been recorded. Per the germline V gene, CDR1 is MNHNY and CDR2 is SVGAGI (reference sequence). This entry belongs to a study of synovial regulatory T cells in juvenile arthritis. Study observations and caveats: TCR diversity was lower in inflammation-associated blood Treg cells than in other blood Treg cells.

Libraries were prepared by immunoSEQ multiplex PCR; TCRdb keeps only in-frame clonotypes and omits some of them. This sample's clone table lists 7,500 to 10,000 clones. This rearrangement joins TRBV6-6 to TRBJ2-3. The material sequenced was Treg cells from blood. The subset was: remaining (HLA-DR-negative) circulating blood Treg cells. The TCR sequence derives from a donor under 30 with juvenile idiopathic arthritis. This CDR3 reads CASSYRVTDTQYF.